This T cell receptor beta chain was identified during a study of T-cell reconstitution after alpha-beta-depleted transplantation in children. Study findings and constraints: The authors attributed T-cell counts and diversity one year after transplant mostly to newly produced T cells. The high TCRbeta diversity at day 60 in some patients came from surviving recipient T cells and thymic progenitors. Several hundred expanded graft clones reportedly gave rise to the alpha-beta T cells present about two months after transplant.

The CDR3 contains 16 residues. Germline CDR1 and CDR2: ENHRY and SYGVKD. The junction had 7 bases not matched to a gene; V was cut back by 5 bases and J by 5 bases. To note about this clonotype: Its antigen is as yet unknown.

Unique molecular identifiers were used to barcode this TCRbeta library. One entry per CDR3 protein results from TCRdb running MiXCR on the PCR reads. This sample yields about 600,000 distinct CDR3 sequences, of which 20% to 25% are seen a single time; 13% to 15% belongs to the top ten. The receptor was isolated from a boy under two years old who had a stem cell transplant for acute myeloid leukemia, so the T cells may come from the graft donor. The sequencing used PBMCs, mostly from graft donor cells, collected 360 days after TCRalphabeta/CD19-depleted stem cell transplant. The chain is built from TRBV10-3 and TRBJ2-3; 13 bases map to TRBD2. The CDR3 DNA reads TGTGCCATCAGTAGCTTGGGACTAGCGGGGAGAGATACGCAGTATTTT. It encodes CAISSLGLAGRDTQYF.